These 28 T cell receptor beta chains share one sample of origin, sequenced in a study of human T cells and chemical hapten exposure. TCRdb called the RACE reads again in MiXCR, with one record for every CDR3 protein. Of around 120,000 distinct CDR3 sequences listed, approximately 14% are singletons. The time point here: patch test 1, 2 weeks after DPC sensitization. Treatment meaning: therapeutic diphenylcyclopropenone sensitization with weekly scalp DPC. The sample was whole blood, taken in connection with sensitization to the hapten diphenylcyclopropenone (DPC). The receptors were sampled from a man aged 18 to 30 with alopecia areata. Some clones in this sample may be carry-over from other donors' samples.

There are a few counts of this clonotype. V is TRBV7-2 and J is TRBJ2-3; D is undetermined. Germline CDR1 reads SGHTA; CDR2 reads FQGNSA. The CDR3 consists of 12 residues. V lost 3 bases and J 4 bases, leaving 5 bases between the germline ends. The CDR3 is CASSFLADTQYF. The CDR3 DNA follows: TGTGCCAGCAGCTTCTTGGCAGATACGCAGTATTTT. Filled out from reference TRBV7-2 and TRBJ2-3, the complete variable domain reads GAGVSQSPSNKVTEKGKDVELRCDPISGHTALYWYRQSLGQGLEFLIYFQGNSAPDKSGLPSDRFSAERTGGSVSTLTIQRTQQEDSAVYLCASSFLADTQYFGPGTRLTVL.

The table lists this clonotype with a few counts. The chain recombines TRBV20-1 with TRBJ1-1; perhaps TRBD1 as D (6 bases). CDR3 length: 12 amino acids. The V end was cut by 4 bases, the J end by 6 bases, with 12 bases between. Germline assignment: CDR1 DFQATT and CDR2 SNEGSKA (reference sequence). CDR3 nucleotide sequence: TGCAGTGCTAACAGGGAATTCGCTGAAGCTTTCTTT. It yields the protein CSANREFAEAFF.

A word on this clonotype: This may stem from a read error, because a much larger clone lies one nucleotide away. The chain joins TRBV7-2 to TRBJ2-1; D not certain. This CDR3 is built from 15 residues. The germline V gene has CDR1 SGHTA and CDR2 FQGNSA. The CDR3 loop reads CARSFSRNSYNEQFF. In DNA, the CDR3 is TGTGCCAGAAGCTTCTCCAGAAATTCTTACAATGAGCAGTTCTTC.

The sample holds a few counts of this clonotype. The rearrangement links TRBV13 to TRBJ1-4; D uncertain. The length of the CDR3 is 15 residues. V shed 4 bases and J shed 0 bases, with 9 bases lying between them. CDR1 is PRHDT and CDR2 is FYEKMQ in the germline V gene (reference sequence). The CDR3 DNA sequence: TGTGCCAGCAGCTCAATTATATCAACTAATGAAAAACTGTTTTTT. Amino acid sequence: CASSSIISTNEKLFF.

The V call is TRBV9, the J call TRBJ2-1, with D tentatively TRBD1 (5 bases). Trimming shortened V by 4 bases and J by 9 bases, and 14 bases separated the two germline ends. Looked up from germline, CDR1 is SGDLS and CDR2 is YYNGEE. The CDR3 covers 13 residues. CDR3 region: CASSPSGSGEQFF. The CDR3 region has the DNA TGTGCCAGCAGCCCCTCAGGGTCGGGTGAGCAGTTCTTC. Based on the CDR3 plus reference TRBV9 and TRBJ2-1, the full variable domain is DSGVTQTPKHLITATGQRVTLRCSPRSGDLSVYWYQQSLDQGLQFLIQYYNGEERAKGNILERFSAQQFPDLHSELNLSSLELGDSALYFCASSPSGSGEQFFGPGTRLTVL.

This clonotype was seen a handful of times. The V and J genes are TRBV7-8 and TRBJ1-1; D gene ambiguous. Germline V gene lookup returns CDR1 SGHVS and CDR2 FQNEAQ. The CDR3 spans 15 residues. Trimming took off 2 bases at V and 7 bases at J, with 17 bases between the two ends. CDR3 in DNA: TGTGCCAGCAGCTTAACAATCGTGTCAGAAGGTGAAGCTTTCTTT. This sequence encodes CASSLTIVSEGEAFF.

This clonotype was seen more than once but under ten times. The chain is built from TRBV7-6 and TRBJ2-3; D perhaps matches TRBD2 (7 bases). This CDR3 comprises 17 residues. With 3 bases removed from V and 3 bases from J, the gap between germline ends came to 19 bases. Germline V gene lookup returns CDR1 SGHVS and CDR2 FNYEAQ. The CDR3 loop is CASSFGFRGRETDTQYF. In nucleotides, the CDR3 is TGTGCCAGCAGCTTTGGATTTCGGGGGCGGGAGACAGATACGCAGTATTTT.

The sample holds a few counts of this clonotype. The CDR3 spells CASSVASSSYEQYF. CDR3 DNA sequence: TGTGCCAGCAGCGTAGCGTCGAGCTCCTACGAGCAGTACTTC. The V call is TRBV9, the J call TRBJ2-7; D not certain. Trimming removed 0 bases from V and 0 bases from J, with 7 bases in between. The germline V gene encodes CDR1 SGDLS and CDR2 YYNGEE. CDR3 length: 14 residues.

The V gene is TRBV27, the J gene TRBJ1-2; D gene unclear. V lost 4 bases and J 4 bases, leaving 10 bases between the germline ends. CDR3 size: 13 residues. CDR1 is MNHEY, CDR2 SMNVEV, per germline (reference sequence). The CDR3 region is CASSSKGLYGYTF. The CDR3 nucleotides read TGTGCCAGCAGTTCAAAAGGACTCTATGGCTACACCTTC.

This chain uses TRBV6-5 with TRBJ1-1, with TRBD1 identical over 7 bases. The junction had 10 bases not matched to a gene; V was cut back by 8 bases and J by 4 bases. CDR1 and CDR2 from the germline V gene are MNHEY and SVGAGI. CDR3 size: 14 residues. CDR3 nucleotide sequence: TGTGCCAGCGTACGGGACAGCGCTCCCACTGAAGCTTTCTTT. Amino acids: CASVRDSAPTEAFF.

The sample holds a few counts of this clonotype. The J gene is TRBJ2-3, the V gene TRBV4-2; no clear D gene. The germline V gene encodes CDR1 LGHNA and CDR2 YNFKEQ. This CDR3 has 12 amino acids. The V gene lost 1 base and the J gene lost 5 bases, with 4 bases spanning the gap. For the CDR3, the DNA is TGTGCCAGCAGCCAAGGGGAAGATACGCAGTATTTT. Translated, it gives CASSQGEDTQYF.

The chain carries TRBV27 and TRBJ2-3; 11 nucleotides match TRBD2. CDR3 length equals 15 residues. Germline CDR1 is MNHEY and CDR2 is SMNVEV (reference sequence). The ends lost 4 bases at V and 3 bases at J; junction bases unmatched: 3. The CDR3 DNA reads TGTGCCAGCAGTTCCCGACTAGCGGGGACAGATACGCAGTATTTT. Residues: CASSSRLAGTDTQYF.

Only a few counts were recorded for this clonotype. The chain employs TRBV7-6 and TRBJ2-5, with D tentatively TRBD1 (6 bases). Germline V gene lookup returns CDR1 SGHVS and CDR2 FNYEAQ. CDR3 size: 15 residues. V gave up 4 bases and J gave up 5 bases, with 17 bases separating them. CDR3 bases: TGTGCCAGCAGCTCATACAGGGAGAGAAAGGAGACCCAGTACTTC. Amino acid sequence: CASSSYRERKETQYF.

This chain connects TRBV20-1 to TRBJ2-7; 10 nucleotides match TRBD1. The J segment lost 6 bases and the V segment lost 6 bases, leaving 8 bases of the junction unmatched. The CDR3 sequence is 13 residues long. CDR1 is DFQATT and CDR2 is SNEGSKA in the germline V gene (reference sequence). For the CDR3, the DNA is TGCAGTGCCAACCGACAGGGGGCGTCCGAGCAGTACTTC. Amino acid sequence: CSANRQGASEQYF.

By sample share, this clonotype is medium-sized. The CDR3 coding sequence is TGTGCCAGCAGCCAAGATGTCAGGGAGTACCAAGAGACCCAGTACTTC. Translated, it gives CASSQDVREYQETQYF. The gene calls are TRBV3-1 and TRBJ2-5; D is perhaps TRBD1 or TRBD2 (5 bases each). Trimming stripped 0 bases from V and 0 bases from J, with 11 bases between. Looked up from germline, CDR1 is LGHDT and CDR2 is YNNKEL (reference sequence). The CDR3 spans 16 residues.

The table lists this clonotype with many counts. The chain is built from TRBV9 and TRBJ1-2, with D perhaps TRBD1 (5 bases). V was clipped by 4 bases and J by 5 bases, with 15 bases between them. CDR1 SGDLS and CDR2 YYNGEE come from the germline V gene. The CDR3 is made up of 14 amino acids. This chain's CDR3 is CASSPPGHLYGYTF. The DNA of the CDR3 is TGTGCCAGCAGCCCACCCGGACACTTGTATGGCTACACCTTC. Filled out from reference TRBV9 and TRBJ1-2, the complete variable domain reads DSGVTQTPKHLITATGQRVTLRCSPRSGDLSVYWYQQSLDQGLQFLIQYYNGEERAKGNILERFSAQQFPDLHSELNLSSLELGDSALYFCASSPPGHLYGYTFGSGTRLTVV.

The chain recombines TRBV29-1 with TRBJ2-1; possibly TRBD1 or TRBD2 for D (5 bases each). Looked up from germline, CDR1 is SQVTM and CDR2 is ANQGSEA. V lost 7 bases, J lost 6 bases, and 13 bases lay in between. The CDR3 contains 12 residues. The chain's CDR3 is CSGTLGVNEQFF. The DNA for the CDR3 is TGCAGCGGGACCCTGGGGGTCAATGAGCAGTTCTTC.

The genes are TRBV12-2 and TRBJ1-2; TRBD1, the D gene given by the table, was not confirmed from the DNA. TRBV12-2 is a pseudogene segment. The CDR3 contains 14 residues. The CDR3 loop is CASHSWGRNYGYTF. DNA of the CDR3: TGTGCAAGTCACTCGTGGGGCAGAAACTATGGCTACACCTTC.

This clonotype was found many times. The CDR3 region has the DNA TGCGCCAGCAGCGGGACAGGGGGTGCGGACACTGAAGCTTTCTTT. It is translated as CASSGTGGADTEAFF. The rearrangement uses TRBV5-1 and TRBJ1-1; 11 positions match TRBD1. Germline CDR1 is SGHRS and CDR2 is YFSETQ. After removal of 4 bases from V and 3 bases from J, the junction contained 5 bases not matched to a gene. This CDR3 spans 15 amino acids. The entire variable domain, with the rest obtained from reference TRBV5-1 and TRBJ1-1, is as follows: KAGVTQTPRYLIKTRGQQVTLSCSPISGHRSVSWYQQTPGQGLQFLFEYFSETQRNKGNFPGRFSGRQFSNSRSEMNVSTLELGDSALYLCASSGTGGADTEAFFGQGTRLTVV.

This chain connects TRBV20-1 to TRBJ2-7, with TRBD1 as a possible D gene (6 bases). The germline V gene has CDR1 DFQATT and CDR2 SNEGSKA (reference sequence). CDR3 length: 12 residues. Deletions cut 5 bases from V and 0 bases from J, with 8 bases between. The CDR3 reads CSAPDSSYEQYF. CDR3 in DNA: TGCAGTGCTCCGGACAGCTCCTACGAGCAGTACTTC.

This clonotype was recorded a few times. This rearrangement joins TRBV5-6 to TRBJ2-3; D is unclear. The CDR3 consists of 14 residues. Germline V gene sequence: CDR1 SGHDT, CDR2 YYEEEE. V dropped 3 bases and J dropped 1 base, with 9 bases sitting between them. Written as DNA, the CDR3 is TGTGCCAGCAGCTCGGGCAGTCGCACAGATACGCAGTATTTT. As protein: CASSSGSRTDTQYF.

This chain connects TRBV6-2 or TRBV6-3 to TRBJ1-2; 8 bases are shared with TRBD1. Germline V gives CDR1 MNHEY, CDR2 SVGEGT. The CDR3 sequence is 17 residues long. V was pared by 0 bases and J by 8 bases, with 14 bases of the junction left unmatched. DNA of the CDR3: TGTGCCAGCAGTTACTCGGGACAGGCCCTTCCAGCGGAAGGCTACACCTTC. Amino acids: CASSYSGQALPAEGYTF.

The rearrangement uses TRBV7-9 and TRBJ2-3; TRBD2 is a possible D gene (7 bases). Germline assignment: CDR1 SEHNR and CDR2 FQNEAQ (reference sequence). V lost 3 bases and J 1 base, leaving 14 bases between the germline ends. The length of the CDR3 is 16 residues. CDR3 coding DNA: TGTGCCAGCAGCTTCGGGGGGCCACGACGCACAGATACGCAGTATTTT. It specifies CASSFGGPRRTDTQYF. The full variable domain, with the rest looked up from reference TRBV7-9 and TRBJ2-3, is DTGVSQNPRHKITKRGQNVTFRCDPISEHNRLYWYRQTLGQGPEFLTYFQNEAQLEKSRLLSDRFSAERPKGSFSTLEIQRTEQGDSAMYLCASSFGGPRRTDTQYFGPGTRLTVL.

The CDR3 DNA is TGTGCCAGCAGTTCCTACTCAGGTTGGACAGATACGCAGTATTTT. Translation gives CASSSYSGWTDTQYF. The chain couples TRBV12-3 or TRBV12-4 to TRBJ2-3; no reliable D call. This CDR3 is built from 15 residues. V lost 4 bases and J 3 bases, leaving 14 bases between the germline ends.

The chain recombines TRBV20-1 with TRBJ1-1; the match to TRBD1 covers 7 bases. The CDR3 extends over 15 amino acids. After removal of 0 bases from V and 5 bases from J, the junction contained 9 bases not matched to a gene. CDR1 DFQATT and CDR2 SNEGSKA come from the germline V gene (reference sequence). CDR3 loop: CSARDQGGSSTEAFF. The CDR3 DNA sequence: TGCAGTGCTAGAGATCAGGGGGGCAGCTCAACTGAAGCTTTCTTT.

At least ten counts were recorded for this clonotype. The J gene is TRBJ1-2, the V gene TRBV7-9; possibly TRBD1 for D (5 bases). The length of the CDR3 is 14 residues. Trimming took off 5 bases at V and 2 bases at J, with 12 bases between the two ends. CDR1 is SEHNR and CDR2 is FQNEAQ in the germline V gene (reference sequence). CDR3 residues: CASSLNGGNYGYTF. The CDR3 DNA reads as TGTGCCAGCAGCCTAAATGGGGGGAACTATGGCTACACCTTC. Combining the CDR3 with reference TRBV7-9 and TRBJ1-2 gives the whole variable domain DTGVSQNPRHKITKRGQNVTFRCDPISEHNRLYWYRQTLGQGPEFLTYFQNEAQLEKSRLLSDRFSAERPKGSFSTLEIQRTEQGDSAMYLCASSLNGGNYGYTFGSGTRLTVV.

The CDR3 sequence is CASRTSGAPGTQYF. The CDR3 region has the DNA TGTGCCAGCAGGACTAGCGGGGCCCCGGGGACCCAGTACTTC. This sequence joins TRBV2 and TRBJ2-5; 11 nucleotides line up with TRBD2. J gave up 7 bases and V 6 bases, and 7 bases lay outside the gene matches. CDR1 and CDR2 from the germline V gene are SNHLY and FYNNEI. The CDR3 sequence is 14 residues long. The full variable domain, its missing parts supplied by reference TRBV2 and TRBJ2-5, is EPEVTQTPSHQVTQMGQEVILRCVPISNHLYFYWYRQILGQKVEFLVSFYNNEISEKSEIFDDQFSVERPDGSNFTLKIRSTKLEDSAMYFCASRTSGAPGTQYFGPGTRLLVL.

This clonotype has a handful of counts. The chain recombines TRBV5-1 with TRBJ2-1; no firm D call. Trimming took off 4 bases at V and 0 bases at J, with 11 bases between the two ends. Germline CDR1 and CDR2: SGHRS and YFSETQ. This CDR3 spans 15 amino acids. CDR3 sequence: CASSLRAASYNEQFF. The CDR3 DNA reads as TGCGCCAGCAGCCTCCGGGCCGCCTCCTACAATGAGCAGTTCTTC.